These T cell receptor beta chains were read from a single sample in a study of breast tumors, draining lymph nodes, adjacent tissues. A single record per CDR3 protein comes from TCRdb applying MiXCR to the multiplex PCR reads. The table includes fewer than 150,000 distinct CDR3 sequences, around 21% detected once. Material for sequencing was axillary lymph node tissue. Source of these receptors: a female donor with breast cancer. Some clones in this sample may be carry-over from other donors' samples. Both conserved end residues are part of each CDR3. The order of the fields is V gene, CDR3 protein.

TRBV4-1,CASSQGRLYEQYF
TRBV6-2/TRBV6-3,CASSYTPTRPESPDTQYF
TRBV5-6,CASSDTANYGYTF
TRBV27,CASSWLAGDAPNEQFF
TRBV18,CASSWGLAGEQYF
TRBV4-2,CASSQDPQRESNNEQFF
TRBV18,CASSPGRTGEQYF
TRBV29-1,CSVEGQGVGTDTQYF
TRBV6-1,CASSGLAGVGETQYF
TRBV10-3,CAIGTSTSGSQETQYF
TRBV12-3/TRBV12-4,CASSLDRAGNQPQHF
TRBV5-1,CASSLAGDIYEQYF
TRBV19,CASSRGSGGTNYGYTF
TRBV28,CASTQSLGDSNYSGNTIYF
TRBV28,CASSQQTDEQYF
TRBV20-1,CSARDGGQADGYTF
TRBV2,CASKGLAGRGRRTDTQYF
TRBV6-5,CASSLYAGAAYEQYF
TRBV30,CAWSSERGNTIYF
TRBV2,CASSQRGESYNEQFF
TRBV2,CASRGGLAGKNTPQYF
TRBV28,CASGHLASGLAGRETQYF
TRBV2,CASSFSGVTDTQYF
TRBV3-1,CASSLRGINEQYF
TRBV7-2,CASSLGNSKTDTQYF
TRBV15,CATSPDINYGYTF
TRBV20-1,CSASLAGVGQETQYF
TRBV30,CAWSVLRTGAGELFF
TRBV9,CASSAILGGEQYF
TRBV4-2,CASSQDRASGRNTDTQYF
TRBV11-2,CASSLGAATAGNTEAFF
TRBV3-1,CASSPGTSGFYEQFF
TRBV6-5,CASGYPTGGAWETQYF
TRBV20-1,CSARDQGNTGELFF
TRBV5-1,CASRGGQETQYF
TRBV7-2,CASSLVLADEQYF
TRBV5-6,CASSFWTTSNGQYF
TRBV20-1,CSASPGGLNIGELFF
TRBV6-5,CASSQPGQGVGSYNEQFF
TRBV10-2,CASSYGVNEKLFF
TRBV7-3,CASSLTLAGGIDTQYF
TRBV5-1,CASSLVPQGNYGYTF
TRBV20-1,CSAIRLSETQYF
TRBV7-3,CASSFRPGELFF
TRBV29-1,CSVPGRSQETQYF
TRBV27,CASRLWGLRTLMSSYNEQFF
TRBV10-2,CASSGRTGSSYNEQFF
TRBV15,CATSRELAGGLTDTQYF
TRBV5-4,CASSLESRANYGYTF
TRBV18,CASSPPGSAYYEQYF